The 26 T cell receptor beta chains in this list originate from one sample, sequenced in a study of TIL therapy for anti-PD-1-resistant metastatic lung cancer. Indicated time point: pre-treatment sample, taken before nivolumab and TIL therapy. This was the immunoSEQ v3 assay. Only in-frame clones appear in the TCRdb table, and some are missing; sequencing was by immunoSEQ multiplex PCR. The table records tens of thousands of clones, about 73% of them present only once. Specimen: blood, collected at baseline. These receptors originate from a person aged 25 to 80 with non-small cell lung cancer.

This sequence joins TRBV2 and TRBJ1-1; possible D gene TRBD1, 6 bases. From germline, CDR1 is SNHLY and CDR2 FYNNEI. CDR3 length: 14 amino acids. The V and J ends lost 5 bases and 1 base respectively, with 11 bases between them. The CDR3 sequence is CASSLGQRNTEAFF. In nucleotides, the CDR3 is TGTGCCAGCAGTCTCGGACAGAGGAACACTGAAGCTTTCTTT.

The rearrangement uses TRBV5-4 and TRBJ1-5; maybe TRBD1 (5 bases). CDR3 size: 16 residues. Germline values: CDR1 SGHNT, CDR2 YYREEE (reference sequence). V lost 2 bases to trimming and J lost 2 bases, with 14 bases between them. This chain's CDR3 is CASSFGTARRNQPQHF. The CDR3 nucleotides read TGTGCCAGCAGCTTTGGGACCGCCCGACGCAATCAGCCCCAGCATTTT.

Regarding this clone: At one end, the junction sequence differs from germline, possibly due to a read error. The chain couples TRBV23-1 to TRBJ2-3; D is possibly TRBD1 (5 bases). TRBV23-1 is classed as an ORF, of uncertain function. The CDR3 has 12 residues. CDR3 region: CASSPGGQGTHF. CDR3 sequence (DNA): TGCGCCAGCAGTCCTGGTGGGCAGGGTACGCATTTT.

This sequence joins TRBV19 and TRBJ1-1, with no clear D. The length of the CDR3 is 11 residues. V lost 4 bases and J lost 5, with 5 bases in between. Germline V CDR1 and CDR2: LNHDA, SQIVND (reference sequence). The CDR3: CASSKLTEAFF. The CDR3 coding sequence is TGTGCCAGTAGTAAATTGACTGAAGCTTTCTTT.

The gene calls are TRBV28 and TRBJ1-3; D is uncertain. The CDR3 totals 12 residues. CDR1 is MDHEN, CDR2 SYDVKM, per germline. The V and J ends lost 6 bases and 4 bases respectively, with 7 bases between them. CDR3 amino acids: CASRTGGNTIYF. As DNA, the CDR3 is TGTGCCAGCAGGACCGGAGGAAACACCATATATTTT.

The chain has TRBV21-1 and TRBJ2-7; TRBD2 is taken as the D call from the table, unchecked against the DNA. TRBV21-1 is listed as a pseudogene. The CDR3 covers 15 residues. The CDR3 DNA reads TGTGCCAGCAGCGTCCAACCTAGCGCGACATACGAGCAGTACTTC. It yields the protein CASSVQPSATYEQYF.

Regarding this clone: Because the CDR3 is missing its conserved closing phenylalanine or tryptophan, this is likely a read error. V is TRBV11-3 and J is TRBJ1-1, with D possibly TRBD1 on 6 matching bases. The CDR3 has 14 residues. V was cut by 5 bases and J by 6 bases, with 16 bases left in between. Per germline, CDR1 SGHNT and CDR2 YENEEA. The CDR3 protein is CASSGGVFDAEAFL. In DNA, the CDR3 is TGTGCCAGCAGCGGGGGCGTTTTTGACGCTGAAGCTTTCCTT.

This clone was detected a few times. This chain joins TRBV29-1 and TRBJ1-4, with D unclear. CDR1 is SQVTM and CDR2 is ANQGSEA in the germline V gene. The CDR3 is 14 residues long. Between the trimmed V and J ends, which lost 4 bases and 0 bases, there was a span of 9 bases. Written as DNA, the CDR3 is TGCAGCGTTGGCGGACCAGCAACTAATGAAAAACTGTTTTTT. This encodes CSVGGPATNEKLFF.

This chain links TRBV7-6 with TRBJ2-1; D not certain. Germline CDR1 and CDR2: SGHVS and FNYEAQ. V lost 2 bases, J lost 3 bases, and 14 bases lay in between. This CDR3 region has 16 residues. Written as DNA, the CDR3 is TGTGCCAGCAGCTTATACCCGGCCTCAGGCTACAATGAGCAGTTCTTC. Amino acid sequence: CASSLYPASGYNEQFF.

The gene calls are TRBV30 and TRBJ2-1; 8 bases are shared with TRBD2. V lost 4 bases, J lost 1 base, and 6 bases stayed unmatched. Germline loops: CDR1 GTSNPN, CDR2 SVGIG (reference sequence). The CDR3 consists of 15 residues. The CDR3 DNA follows: TGTGCCTGGATCCTTAGCGGGGAGTCCTACAATGAGCAGTTCTTC. Encoded protein: CAWILSGESYNEQFF. The full variable domain, rest sourced from reference TRBV30 and TRBJ2-1, is SQTIHQWPATLVQPVGSPLSLECTVEGTSNPNLYWYRQAAGRGLQLLFYSVGIGQISSEVPQNLSASRPQDRQFILSSKKLLLSDSGFYLCAWILSGESYNEQFFGPGTRLTVL.

The V gene is TRBV5-1, the J gene TRBJ1-4; no clear D gene. CDR1 and CDR2 from the germline V gene are SGHRS and YFSETQ. The V end was cut by 1 base, the J end by 4 bases, with 8 bases between. The CDR3 is 14 amino acids. CDR3 protein: CASSLNSYNEKLFF. CDR3 sequence (DNA): TGCGCCAGCAGCTTGAACAGCTATAATGAAAAACTGTTTTTT.

The chain uses TRBV5-1 and TRBJ2-2; 12 bases line up with TRBD1. The CDR3 consists of 15 residues. V lost 4 bases, J lost 6 bases, and 4 bases stayed unmatched. The germline V gene encodes CDR1 SGHRS and CDR2 YFSETQ. CDR3 nucleotides: TGCGCCAGCAGCGCGGGACAGGGGGCTGCCGGGGAGCTGTTTTTT. Its protein product is CASSAGQGAAGELFF.

This clone is labeled medium-sized. The CDR3 protein is CASSAIGDNEKLFF. CDR3 bases: TGTGCCAGCAGCGCCATAGGGGACAATGAAAAACTGTTTTTT. The chain couples TRBV5-6 to TRBJ1-4, with a possible D match to TRBD1 (5 bases). Germline V gene lookup returns CDR1 SGHDT and CDR2 YYEEEE. Between the trimmed V and J ends, which lost 4 bases and 5 bases, there was a span of 12 bases. This CDR3 is built from 14 residues.

This chain joins TRBV4-1 and TRBJ2-3; D gene ambiguous. Trimming cost V 3 bases and J 8 bases, with 9 bases left between them. The CDR3 consists of 12 residues. The V gene's germline CDR1 is MGHRA and CDR2 YSYEKL. The CDR3 loop is CASSHPFGTQYF. As DNA, the CDR3 is TGCGCCAGCAGCCACCCCTTTGGTACGCAGTATTTT.

V and J are TRBV6-5 and TRBJ1-2; possible D gene TRBD1, 5 bases. The CDR3 has 14 residues. Germline assignment: CDR1 MNHEY and CDR2 SVGAGI. Deletions cut 2 bases from V and 10 bases from J, with 17 bases between. CDR3 loop: CASSYLDSLPAYTF. The CDR3 region has the DNA TGTGCCAGCAGTTACCTAGACAGCCTTCCCGCCTACACCTTC.

This clone turned up a few times. V usage is TRBV6-5 and J usage is TRBJ1-1; the D gene is possibly TRBD1 (5 bases). The CDR3 is made up of 13 amino acids. Trimming took 2 bases from V and 5 from J, leaving 9 bases between them. Per the germline V gene, CDR1 is MNHEY and CDR2 is SVGAGI. CDR3 DNA sequence: TGTGCCAGCAGTTACGGTCCAGGGACTGAAGCTTTCTTT. Amino acids: CASSYGPGTEAFF.

The genes are TRBV19 and TRBJ2-7; D might be TRBD2 (5 bases). V dropped 5 bases and J dropped 5 bases, with 10 bases sitting between them. Germline loops: CDR1 LNHDA, CDR2 SQIVND (reference sequence). The CDR3 length is 12 residues. The CDR3 coding sequence is TGTGCCAGTAGTGAGGGTCGAGACGAGCAGTACTTC. Its protein product is CASSEGRDEQYF.

CDR3: CASSPEEATGYNEQFF. The CDR3 DNA sequence: TGTGCCAGCAGCCCAGAGGAGGCAACGGGCTACAATGAGCAGTTCTTC. The chain recombines TRBV7-2 with TRBJ2-1, with D possibly TRBD2 on 5 matching bases. Germline CDR1 is SGHTA and CDR2 is FQGNSA. CDR3 length: 16 amino acids. The V end was cut by 5 bases, the J end by 3 bases, with 17 bases between.

The genes are TRBV9 and TRBJ2-2; TRBD2 aligns across 8 bases. Germline V gene lookup returns CDR1 SGDLS and CDR2 YYNGEE. This CDR3 is 17 amino acids long. Trimming cost V 0 bases and J 4 bases; bases outside gene matches: 8. The CDR3 nucleotides read TGTGCCAGCAGCGTAGATGGTAGCGGGGCTTTCACCGGGGAGCTGTTTTTT. Its translation: CASSVDGSGAFTGELFF.

This chain links TRBV28 with TRBJ1-1; D unresolved. The CDR3 has 13 amino acids. CDR1 and CDR2 (germline): MDHEN, SYDVKM. Trimming took 5 bases from V and 10 from J, leaving 17 bases between them. The CDR3 DNA sequence: TGTGCCAGCAGTCCGTTGGCAGCCACCATAGCTTTCTTT. It codes for CASSPLAATIAFF.

V usage is TRBV7-2 and J usage is TRBJ2-7; D gene ambiguous. Trimming removed 8 bases at V and 2 bases at J, with 10 bases between. The CDR3 totals 12 residues. Germline V gene sequence: CDR1 SGHTA, CDR2 FQGNSA. CDR3 in DNA: TGTGCCAGCTCTAAGGACGCCTACGAGCAGTACTTC. This translates into CASSKDAYEQYF.

The rearrangement uses TRBV6-5 and TRBJ2-1, with TRBD2 as a possible D gene (6 bases). This CDR3 has 12 residues. CDR1 and CDR2 from the germline V gene are MNHEY and SVGAGI. V lost 6 bases, J lost 8 bases, and 11 bases lay in between. This chain's CDR3 is CASRNSGDEQFF. As DNA, the CDR3 is TGTGCCAGCAGAAATAGCGGTGATGAGCAGTTCTTC.

This sequence joins TRBV5-6 and TRBJ2-3, with 11 bases lining up with TRBD2. Trimming took 0 bases from V and 2 from J; bases not matched to a gene: 5. The germline CDR1 and CDR2 sequences are SGHDT and YYEEEE. The CDR3 is 17 amino acids. The CDR3 sequence: CASSLVRLAGYTDTQYF. The CDR3 DNA is TGTGCCAGCAGCTTGGTTAGACTAGCGGGGTACACAGATACGCAGTATTTT.

The chain combines TRBV5-1 with TRBJ2-2, with D maybe TRBD1 (6 bases). CDR3 length: 14 amino acids. The germline V gene encodes CDR1 SGHRS and CDR2 YFSETQ. V lost 3 bases and J lost 0, with 6 bases in between. The CDR3 DNA reads TGCGCCAGCAGCTGGACAGCGAACACCGGGGAGCTGTTTTTT. This encodes CASSWTANTGELFF.

The chain joins TRBV19 to TRBJ1-5; D call uncertain. CDR1 and CDR2 from the germline V gene are LNHDA and SQIVND (reference sequence). The V and J ends lost 2 bases and 2 bases respectively, with 10 bases between them. The length of the CDR3 is 15 residues. CDR3 sequence (DNA): TGTGCCAGTAGTATATCTCTCCGGGGCAATCAGCCCCAGCATTTT. It codes for CASSISLRGNQPQHF.

The V gene is TRBV6-1, the J gene TRBJ2-7; 10 nucleotides agree with TRBD1. J lost 1 base, V lost 2 bases, and 5 bases had no gene match. The CDR3 has 16 amino acids. Germline values: CDR1 MNHNS, CDR2 SASEGT. CDR3 in amino acids: CASSELRTGGSYEQYF. The CDR3, as DNA: TGTGCCAGCAGTGAATTAAGGACAGGGGGTTCCTACGAGCAGTACTTC.